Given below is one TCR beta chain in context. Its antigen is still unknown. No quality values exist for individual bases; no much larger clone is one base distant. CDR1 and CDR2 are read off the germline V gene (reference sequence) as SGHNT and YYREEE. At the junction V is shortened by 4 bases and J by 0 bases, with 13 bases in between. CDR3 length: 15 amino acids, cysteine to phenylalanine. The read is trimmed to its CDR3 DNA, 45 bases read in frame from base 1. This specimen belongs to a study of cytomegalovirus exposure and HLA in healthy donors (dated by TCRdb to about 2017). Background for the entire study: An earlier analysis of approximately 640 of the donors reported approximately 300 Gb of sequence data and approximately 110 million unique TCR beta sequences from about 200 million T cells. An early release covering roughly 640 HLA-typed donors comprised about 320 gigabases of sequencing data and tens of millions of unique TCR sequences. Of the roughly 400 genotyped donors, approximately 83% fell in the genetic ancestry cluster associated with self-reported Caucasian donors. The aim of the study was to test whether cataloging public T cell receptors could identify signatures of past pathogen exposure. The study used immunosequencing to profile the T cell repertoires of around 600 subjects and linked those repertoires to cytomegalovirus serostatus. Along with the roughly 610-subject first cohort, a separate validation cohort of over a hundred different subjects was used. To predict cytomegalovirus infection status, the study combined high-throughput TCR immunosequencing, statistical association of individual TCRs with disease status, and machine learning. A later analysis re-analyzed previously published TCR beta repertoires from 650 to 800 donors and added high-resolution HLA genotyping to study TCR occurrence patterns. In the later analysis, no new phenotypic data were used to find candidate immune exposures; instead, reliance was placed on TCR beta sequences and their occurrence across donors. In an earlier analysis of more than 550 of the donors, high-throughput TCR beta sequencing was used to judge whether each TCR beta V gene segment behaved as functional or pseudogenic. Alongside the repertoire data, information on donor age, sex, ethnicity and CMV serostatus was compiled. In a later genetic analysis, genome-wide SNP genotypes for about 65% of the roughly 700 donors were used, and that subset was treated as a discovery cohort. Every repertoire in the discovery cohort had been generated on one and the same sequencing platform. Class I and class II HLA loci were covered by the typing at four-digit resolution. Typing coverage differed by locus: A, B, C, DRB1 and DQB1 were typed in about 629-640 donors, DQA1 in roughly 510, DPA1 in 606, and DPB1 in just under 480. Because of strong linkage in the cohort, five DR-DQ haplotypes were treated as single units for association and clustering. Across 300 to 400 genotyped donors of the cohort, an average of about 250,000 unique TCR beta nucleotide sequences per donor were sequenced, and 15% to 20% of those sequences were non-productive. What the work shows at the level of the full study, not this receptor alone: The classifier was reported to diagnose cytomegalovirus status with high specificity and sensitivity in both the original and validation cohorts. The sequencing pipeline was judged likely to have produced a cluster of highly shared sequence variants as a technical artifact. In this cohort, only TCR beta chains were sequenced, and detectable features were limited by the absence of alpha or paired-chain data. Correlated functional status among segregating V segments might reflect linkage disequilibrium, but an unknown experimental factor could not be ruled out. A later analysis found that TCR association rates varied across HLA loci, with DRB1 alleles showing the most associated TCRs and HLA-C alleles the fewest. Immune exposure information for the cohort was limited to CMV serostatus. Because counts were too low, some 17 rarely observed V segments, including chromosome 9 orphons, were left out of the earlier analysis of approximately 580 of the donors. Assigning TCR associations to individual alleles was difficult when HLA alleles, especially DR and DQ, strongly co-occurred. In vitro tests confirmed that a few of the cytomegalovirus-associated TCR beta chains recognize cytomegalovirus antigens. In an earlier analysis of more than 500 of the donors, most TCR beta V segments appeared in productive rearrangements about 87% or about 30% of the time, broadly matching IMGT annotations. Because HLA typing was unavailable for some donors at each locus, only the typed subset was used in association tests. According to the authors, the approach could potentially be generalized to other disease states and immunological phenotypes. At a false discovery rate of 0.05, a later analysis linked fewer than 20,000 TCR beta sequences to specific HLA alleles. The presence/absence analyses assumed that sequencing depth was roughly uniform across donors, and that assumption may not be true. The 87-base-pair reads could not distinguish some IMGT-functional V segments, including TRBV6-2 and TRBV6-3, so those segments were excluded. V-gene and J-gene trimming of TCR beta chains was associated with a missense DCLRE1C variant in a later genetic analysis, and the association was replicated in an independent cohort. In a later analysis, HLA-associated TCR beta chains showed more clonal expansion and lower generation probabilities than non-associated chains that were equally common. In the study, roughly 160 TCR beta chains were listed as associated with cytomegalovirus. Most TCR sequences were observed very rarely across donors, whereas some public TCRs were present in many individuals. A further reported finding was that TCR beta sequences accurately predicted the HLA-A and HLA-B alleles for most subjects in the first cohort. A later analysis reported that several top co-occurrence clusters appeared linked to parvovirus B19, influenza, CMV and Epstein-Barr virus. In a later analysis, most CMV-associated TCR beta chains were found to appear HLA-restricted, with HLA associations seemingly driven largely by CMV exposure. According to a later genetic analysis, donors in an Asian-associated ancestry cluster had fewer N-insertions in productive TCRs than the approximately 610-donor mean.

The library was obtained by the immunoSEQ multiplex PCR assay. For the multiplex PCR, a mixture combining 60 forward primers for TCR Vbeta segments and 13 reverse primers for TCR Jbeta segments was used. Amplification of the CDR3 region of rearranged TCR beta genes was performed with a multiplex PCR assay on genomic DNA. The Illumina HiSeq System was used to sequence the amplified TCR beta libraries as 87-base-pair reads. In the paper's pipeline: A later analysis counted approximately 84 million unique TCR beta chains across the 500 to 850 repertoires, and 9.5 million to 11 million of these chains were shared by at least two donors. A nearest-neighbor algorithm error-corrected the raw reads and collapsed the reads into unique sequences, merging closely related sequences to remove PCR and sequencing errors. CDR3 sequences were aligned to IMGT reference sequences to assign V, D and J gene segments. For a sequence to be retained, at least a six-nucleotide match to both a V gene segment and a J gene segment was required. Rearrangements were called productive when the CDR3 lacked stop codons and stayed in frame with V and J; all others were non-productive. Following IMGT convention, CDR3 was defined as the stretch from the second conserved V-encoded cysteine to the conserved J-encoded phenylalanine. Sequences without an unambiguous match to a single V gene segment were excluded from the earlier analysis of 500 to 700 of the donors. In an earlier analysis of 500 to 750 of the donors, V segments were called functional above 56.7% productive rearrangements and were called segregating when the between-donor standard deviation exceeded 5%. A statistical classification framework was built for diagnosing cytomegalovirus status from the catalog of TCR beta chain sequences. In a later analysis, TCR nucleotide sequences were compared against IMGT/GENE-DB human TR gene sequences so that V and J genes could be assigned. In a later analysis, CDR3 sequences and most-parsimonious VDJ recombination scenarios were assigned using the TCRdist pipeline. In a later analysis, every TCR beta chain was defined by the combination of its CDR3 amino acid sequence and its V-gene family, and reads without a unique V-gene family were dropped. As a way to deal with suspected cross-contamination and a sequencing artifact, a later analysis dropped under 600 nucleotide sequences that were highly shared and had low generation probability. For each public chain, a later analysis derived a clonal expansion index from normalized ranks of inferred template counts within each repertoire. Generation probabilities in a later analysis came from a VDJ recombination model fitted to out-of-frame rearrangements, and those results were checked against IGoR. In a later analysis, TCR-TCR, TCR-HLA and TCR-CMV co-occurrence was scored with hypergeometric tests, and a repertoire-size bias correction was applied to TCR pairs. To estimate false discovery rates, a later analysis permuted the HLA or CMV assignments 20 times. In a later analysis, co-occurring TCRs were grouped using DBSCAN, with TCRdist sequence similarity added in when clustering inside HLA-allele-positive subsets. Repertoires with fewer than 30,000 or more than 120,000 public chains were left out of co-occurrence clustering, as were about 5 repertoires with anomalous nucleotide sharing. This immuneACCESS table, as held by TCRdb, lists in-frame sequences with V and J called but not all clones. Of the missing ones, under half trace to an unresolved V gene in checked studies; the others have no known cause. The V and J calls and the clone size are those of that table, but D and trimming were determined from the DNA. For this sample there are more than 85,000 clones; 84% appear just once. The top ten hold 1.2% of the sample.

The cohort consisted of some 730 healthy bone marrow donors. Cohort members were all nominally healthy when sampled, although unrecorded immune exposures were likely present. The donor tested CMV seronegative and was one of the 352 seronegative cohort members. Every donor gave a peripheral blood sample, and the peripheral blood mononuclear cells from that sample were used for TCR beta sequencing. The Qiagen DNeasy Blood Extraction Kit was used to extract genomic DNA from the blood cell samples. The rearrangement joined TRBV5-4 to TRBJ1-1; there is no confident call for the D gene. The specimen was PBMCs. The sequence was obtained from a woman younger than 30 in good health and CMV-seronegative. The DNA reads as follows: TGTGCCAGCAGCCCTCCCGGACTGATGAACACTGAAGCTTTCTTT. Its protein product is CASSPPGLMNTEAFF.